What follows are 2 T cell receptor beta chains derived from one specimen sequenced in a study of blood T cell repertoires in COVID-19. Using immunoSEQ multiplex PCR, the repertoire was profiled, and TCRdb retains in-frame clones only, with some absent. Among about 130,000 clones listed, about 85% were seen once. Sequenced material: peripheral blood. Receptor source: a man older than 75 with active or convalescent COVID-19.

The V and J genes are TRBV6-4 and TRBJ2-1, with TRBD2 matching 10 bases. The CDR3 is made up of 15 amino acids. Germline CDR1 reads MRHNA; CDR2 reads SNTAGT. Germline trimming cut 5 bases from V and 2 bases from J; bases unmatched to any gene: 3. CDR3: CASSMLAGAYNEQFF. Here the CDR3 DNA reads TGTGCCAGCAGTATGCTAGCGGGGGCCTACAATGAGCAGTTCTTC.

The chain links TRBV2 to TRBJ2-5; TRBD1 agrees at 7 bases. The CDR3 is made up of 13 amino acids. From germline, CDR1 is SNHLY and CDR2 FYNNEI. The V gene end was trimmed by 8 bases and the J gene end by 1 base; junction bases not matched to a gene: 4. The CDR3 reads CASGGQIQETQYF. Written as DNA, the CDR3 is TGTGCCAGCGGGGGACAGATCCAAGAGACCCAGTACTTC.